This record covers a single T cell receptor (beta chain). Its antigen is not known. Researchers ran the PCR with 60 Vbeta and 13 Jbeta primers. Some clones are missing from TCRdb's copy, which holds only in-frame ones; the method was immunoSEQ multiplex PCR. Counted here are over 150,000 clones, around 86% occurring once; the ten biggest clones make up approximately 2%. This specimen comes from a study of cytomegalovirus exposure and HLA in healthy donors. Study details: Earlier work reported about 110 million unique TCR beta sequences from 180 million or so T cells.

Overall study findings and caveats: For most TCR beta V segments, an earlier analysis put the productive rate at about 87% or about 30% of the time. A cluster of highly shared sequence variants was likely a sequencing artifact.

The receptor's source is a human donor in good health. The sample consisted of PBMCs.

The CDR3 DNA reads TGTGCCAGCAGGGTAACAGGGACGAATTCACCCCTCCACTTT. Translated: CASRVTGTNSPLHF. The chain is built from TRBV6-1 and TRBJ1-6, with TRBD1 as a possible D gene (6 bases). V lost 6 bases to trimming and J lost 7 bases, with 13 bases between them. Germline values: CDR1 MNHNS, CDR2 SASEGT. The CDR3 is 14 residues long.